This is a list of T cell receptor beta chains from one sample in a study of glioma-infiltrating T cells after dendritic cell vaccination. Profiled with immunoSEQ multiplex PCR; TCRdb holds only in-frame clones, not every one. The sample shows roughly 100,000 clones, roughly 90% of them seen only once. This specimen was blood, taken after dendritic cell vaccination. These TCRs come from a human donor with glioblastoma. Each CDR3 is given with its conserved first and last residue. A D gene is named only where the DNA matches it firmly. Clone size is shown for a subset of rows, as once, few, many or a class of expanded clone.

j_call	clone_size	d_call	v_call	cdr3_aa	cdr3_nt
TRBJ2-7	-	TRBD1	TRBV6-5	CASSRLRDRAYEQYF	TGTGCCAGCAGCCGACTCCGGGACAGGGCTTACGAGCAGTACTTC
TRBJ1-1	once	TRBD1	TRBV6-6	CASRKGQGAMNTEAFF	TGTGCCAGCAGAAAGGGACAGGGGGCTATGAACACTGAAGCTTTCTTT
TRBJ1-5	-	-	TRBV5-1	CASSLAGGNQPQHF	TGCGCCAGCAGCTTGGCCGGGGGGAATCAGCCCCAGCATTTT
TRBJ1-4	-	-	TRBV5-1	CASSLEGDRVEKLFF	TGCGCCAGCAGCTTGGAAGGGGATCGCGTTGAAAAACTGTTTTTT
TRBJ1-3	-	TRBD1	TRBV29-1	CSVEMTGGSGNTIYF	TGCAGCGTTGAGATGACAGGGGGCTCTGGAAACACCATATATTTT
TRBJ1-6	-	-	TRBV11-3	CASSFPRGSYNSPLHF	TGTGCCAGCAGCTTTCCCAGAGGCAGTTATAATTCCCCCCTCCACTTT
TRBJ1-3	-	-	TRBV19	CASSIQATSGNTIYF	TGTGCCAGTAGTATCCAGGCGACCTCTGGAAACACCATATATTTT
TRBJ1-6	-	-	TRBV30	CAYGGQNNSPLHF	TGTGCCTATGGAGGGCAGAATAATTCACCCCTCCACTTT
TRBJ2-5	-	-	TRBV6-6	CASSAGHGTQYF	TGTGCCAGCAGTGCGGGTCATGGGACCCAGTACTTC
TRBJ1-2	-	-	TRBV5-1	CASSLVEGGYGYTF	TGCGCCAGCAGCTTGGTGGAGGGTGGCTATGGCTACACCTTC
TRBJ1-6	-	-	TRBV7-2	CASSLVTVVNSPLHF	TGTGCCAGCAGCTTAGTTACGGTCGTTAATTCACCCCTCCACTTT
TRBJ2-1	-	-	TRBV5-5	CASSLADQQTVYNEQFF	TGTGCCAGCAGCTTGGCTGACCAACAGACGGTATACAATGAGCAGTTCTTC
TRBJ2-3	-	-	TRBV6-5	CASSSPGRQPDTQYF	TGTGCCAGCAGTTCCCCGGGTCGCCAACCAGATACGCAGTATTTT
TRBJ1-5	-	-	TRBV19	CASSIVTALFNQPQHF	TGTGCCAGTAGTATAGTCACAGCCCTCTTTAATCAGCCCCAGCATTTT
TRBJ1-1	-	-	TRBV4-1	CASRRVSNTEAFF	TGCGCCAGTCGTCGGGTATCGAACACTGAAGCTTTCTTT
TRBJ2-7	-	TRBD1	TRBV6-6	CASSTRDSGQYF	TGTGCCAGCAGTACCCGGGACAGCGGGCAGTACTTC
TRBJ2-7	few	TRBD2	TRBV25-1	CASSRAGGLSYEQYF	TGTGCCAGCAGTCGAGCGGGAGGGTTATCCTACGAGCAGTACTTC
TRBJ2-3	once	TRBD1	TRBV19	CASSVTGGLPYF	TGTGCCAGTAGTGTTACAGGGGGGCTTCCGTATTTT
TRBJ2-2	-	TRBD2	TRBV19	CASKGGRAAGELFF	TGTGCCAGTAAGGGCGGGAGGGCCGCCGGGGAGCTGTTTTTT
TRBJ2-2	medium-sized	-	TRBV30	CAWRVSGHDTGELFF	TGTGCCTGGAGAGTATCCGGACATGACACCGGGGAGCTGTTTTTT
TRBJ1-1	-	-	TRBV4-1	CASSQDEHGSTEAFF	TGCGCCAGCAGCCAAGATGAACATGGGAGCACTGAAGCTTTCTTT
TRBJ2-3	-	-	TRBV5-8	CASSPASARGSTDTQYF	TGTGCCAGCAGCCCCGCCTCGGCTAGGGGGAGCACAGATACGCAGTATTTT
TRBJ2-5	once	TRBD2	TRBV19	CASSTGTSGRRETQYF	TGTGCCAGTAGTACGGGGACTAGCGGGAGAAGAGAGACCCAGTACTTC
TRBJ2-1	few	TRBD1	TRBV18	CASSPRDRSHNEQFF	TGTGCCAGCTCACCTAGGGACAGGTCTCACAATGAGCAGTTCTTC
TRBJ2-1	-	-	TRBV7-2	CASSLRRQGKRDEQFF	TGTGCCAGCAGCTTAAGGCGGCAGGGGAAAAGGGATGAGCAGTTCTTC
TRBJ2-5	-	TRBD1	TRBV28	CTSSTQGQGWETQYF	TGTACCAGCAGTACCCAGGGACAGGGGTGGGAGACCCAGTACTTC
TRBJ1-3	-	-	TRBV6-5	CASSSQGRGNTIYF	TGTGCCAGCAGTTCGCAGGGAAGGGGAAACACCATATATTTT
TRBJ1-1	-	-	TRBV28	CASSLWERGTEAFF	TGTGCCAGCAGTTTGTGGGAGCGGGGCACTGAAGCTTTCTTT
TRBJ2-7	-	TRBD1	TRBV18	CASSTGTGGHYEQYF	TGTGCCAGCTCAACAGGGACAGGGGGGCACTACGAGCAGTACTTC
TRBJ1-5	-	TRBD1	TRBV27	CASSLSGTGRGSNQPQHF	TGTGCCAGCAGTTTATCCGGGACAGGGCGAGGTAGCAATCAGCCCCAGCATTTT
TRBJ1-6	-	TRBD1	TRBV5-6	CASRIYRGRSSPLHF	TGTGCCAGCAGGATTTACAGGGGACGCAGCTCACCCCTCCACTTT
TRBJ1-2	-	-	TRBV29-1	CSVARDRPTREGKYGYTF	TGCAGCGTTGCCCGAGACAGGCCTACGAGAGAAGGGAAATATGGCTACACCTTC
TRBJ2-7	-	TRBD2	TRBV30	CAWSVGGTSGVSSYEQYF	TGTGCCTGGAGTGTAGGGGGGACTAGCGGCGTTAGCTCCTACGAGCAGTACTTC
TRBJ1-2	-	-	TRBV10-3	CAISETNYRGEQGNYGYTF	TGTGCCATCAGTGAAACTAATTATCGAGGGGAACAGGGTAACTATGGCTACACCTTC
TRBJ1-5	-	-	TRBV27	CASSPQGWSIGQPQHF	TGTGCCAGCAGCCCTCAGGGTTGGAGTATAGGTCAGCCCCAGCATTTT
TRBJ2-3	-	-	TRBV5-5	CASSLPWGGPTDTQYF	TGTGCCAGCAGCCTCCCCTGGGGGGGCCCCACAGATACGCAGTATTTT
TRBJ2-2	-	TRBD2	TRBV5-1	CASSLQLAGNTGELFF	TGCGCCAGCAGCTTGCAACTAGCGGGTAACACCGGGGAGCTGTTTTTT
TRBJ2-1	-	-	TRBV18	CASRSLNEQFF	TGTGCCAGCCGGAGCTTGAATGAGCAGTTCTTC
TRBJ2-5	-	-	TRBV30	CAWSADRGETQYF	TGTGCCTGGAGCGCAGACCGGGGGGAGACCCAGTACTTC
TRBJ1-5	-	TRBD1	TRBV6-1	CASSEAIWGQGIQPQHF	TGTGCCAGCAGTGAAGCGATATGGGGACAGGGGATCCAGCCCCAGCATTTT
TRBJ2-6	-	-	TRBV4-1	CASSQDRAGSGANVLTF	TGCGCCAGCAGCCAAGATCGGGCGGGATCTGGGGCCAACGTCCTGACTTTC